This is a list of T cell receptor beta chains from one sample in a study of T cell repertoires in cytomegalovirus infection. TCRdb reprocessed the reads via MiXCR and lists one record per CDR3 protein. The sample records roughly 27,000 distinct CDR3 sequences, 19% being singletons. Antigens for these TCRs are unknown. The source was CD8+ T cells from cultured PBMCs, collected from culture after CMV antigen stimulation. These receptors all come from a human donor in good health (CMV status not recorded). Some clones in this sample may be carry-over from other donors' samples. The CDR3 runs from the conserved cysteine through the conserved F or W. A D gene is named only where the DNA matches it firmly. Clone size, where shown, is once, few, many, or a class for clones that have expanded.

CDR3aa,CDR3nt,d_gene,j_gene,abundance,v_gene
CAISEDRGNEKLFF,TGTGCCATCAGTGAGGACAGGGGGAATGAAAAACTGTTTTTT,TRBD1,TRBJ1-4,NA,TRBV10-3
CASSLPFF,TGTGCCAGCAGCTTACCTTTCTTT,NA,TRBJ1-1,NA,TRBV7-2
CASSQDGGRGNEQFF,TGCGCCAGCAGCCAAGATGGGGGGAGGGGTAATGAGCAGTTCTTC,TRBD2,TRBJ2-1,NA,TRBV4-1
CASSLPGQENQPQHF,TGTGCCAGCAGCCTCCCGGGACAGGAGAATCAGCCCCAGCATTTT,TRBD1,TRBJ1-5,few,TRBV7-2
CASSQLAPTFGDTQYF,TGTGCCAGCAGCCAACTAGCGCCTACCTTTGGAGATACGCAGTATTTT,TRBD2,TRBJ2-3,NA,TRBV7-2
CASEKIGVNEQYF,TGTGCCAGCGAGAAGATCGGGGTTAATGAGCAGTACTTC,NA,TRBJ2-7,many,TRBV2
CASSTGNQPQHF,TGTGCCAGCAGTACCGGCAATCAGCCCCAGCATTTT,NA,TRBJ1-5,NA,TRBV27
CATSSDMGRRGANVLTF,TGTGCCACCAGCAGCGACATGGGTCGACGAGGGGCCAACGTCCTGACTTTC,NA,TRBJ2-6,few,TRBV15
CASSLPAGAAKNIQYF,TGTGCCAGCAGCTTGCCCGCGGGGGCGGCCAAAAACATTCAGTACTTC,NA,TRBJ2-4,NA,TRBV11-3
CASSLGTVNEQYF,TGTGCCAGCAGCTTAGGGACAGTTAACGAGCAGTACTTC,NA,TRBJ2-7,NA,TRBV11-3
CASSPLQGWNTIYF,TGTGCCAGCTCACCACTACAGGGCTGGAACACCATATATTTT,NA,TRBJ1-3,NA,TRBV18
CASSFGLDRDAMNTEAFF,TGCGCCAGCAGCTTCGGCCTGGACAGGGATGCCATGAACACTGAAGCTTTCTTT,TRBD1,TRBJ1-1,NA,TRBV5-1
CATSSTGASTDTQYF,TGTGCCACCAGCAGCACAGGGGCGAGCACAGATACGCAGTATTTT,TRBD1,TRBJ2-3,NA,TRBV15
CASRYEGRPVTGELFF,TGTGCCAGCAGATATGAAGGGCGGCCAGTAACCGGGGAGCTGTTTTTT,NA,TRBJ2-2,many,TRBV7-3
CASSLTGDHEQYF,TGTGCCAGCAGTTTGACAGGGGACCACGAGCAGTACTTC,TRBD1,TRBJ2-7,many,TRBV7-6
CASSPTGTPTYEQYF,TGTGCCAGCAGTCCAACCGGGACACCTACCTACGAGCAGTACTTC,NA,TRBJ2-7,NA,TRBV14
CASSLLAVLGETQYF,TGTGCCAGCAGCTTGCTAGCGGTCCTTGGGGAGACCCAGTACTTC,TRBD2,TRBJ2-5,NA,TRBV7-2
CASSQRLREGIKNIQYF,TGTGCCAGCAGCCAGCGGCTGCGGGAGGGAATAAAAAACATTCAGTACTTC,TRBD2,TRBJ2-4,NA,TRBV27